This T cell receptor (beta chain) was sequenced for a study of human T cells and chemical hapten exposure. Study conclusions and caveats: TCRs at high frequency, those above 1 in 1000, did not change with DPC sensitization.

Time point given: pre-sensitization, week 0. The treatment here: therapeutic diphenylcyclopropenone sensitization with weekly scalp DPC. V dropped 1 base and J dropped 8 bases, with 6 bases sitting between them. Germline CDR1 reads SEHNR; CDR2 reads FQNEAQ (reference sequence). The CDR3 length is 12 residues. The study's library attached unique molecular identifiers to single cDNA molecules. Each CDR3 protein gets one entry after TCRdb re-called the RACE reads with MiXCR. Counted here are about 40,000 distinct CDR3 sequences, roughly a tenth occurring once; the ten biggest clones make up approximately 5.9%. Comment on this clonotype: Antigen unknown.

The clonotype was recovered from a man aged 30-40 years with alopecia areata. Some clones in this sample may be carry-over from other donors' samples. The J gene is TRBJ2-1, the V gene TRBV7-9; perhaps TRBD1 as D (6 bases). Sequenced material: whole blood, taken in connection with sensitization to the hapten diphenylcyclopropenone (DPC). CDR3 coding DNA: TGTGCCAGCAGCTTAGAGGGGGATGAGCAGTTCTTC. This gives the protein CASSLEGDEQFF.